This T cell receptor beta chain is from a study of blood T cell repertoires in COVID-19. CDR1 is LGHNA and CDR2 is YSLEER in the germline V gene. The CDR3 is 16 amino acids. V was cut by 0 bases and J by 2 bases, with 11 bases left in between. In the source study's methods: Amplifying reference gene primers gave estimates of nucleated cell counts. Method: immunoSEQ multiplex PCR; TCRdb's copy keeps in-frame clones and lacks some. V, J and clone size were drawn from that table, and D and trimming were deduced from the DNA. The sample shows about 270,000 clones, less than 90% of them seen only once. This sequence was found in a woman aged 50 to 60 who had recovered from COVID-19. The chain uses TRBV4-3 and TRBJ1-3; D call uncertain. Sequenced material: PBMCs or T cells enriched from blood (not recorded which). Written as DNA, the CDR3 is TGCGCCAGCAGCCAAGACCCCGGCCAGGCTGGAAACACCATATATTTT. Its translation: CASSQDPGQAGNTIYF.